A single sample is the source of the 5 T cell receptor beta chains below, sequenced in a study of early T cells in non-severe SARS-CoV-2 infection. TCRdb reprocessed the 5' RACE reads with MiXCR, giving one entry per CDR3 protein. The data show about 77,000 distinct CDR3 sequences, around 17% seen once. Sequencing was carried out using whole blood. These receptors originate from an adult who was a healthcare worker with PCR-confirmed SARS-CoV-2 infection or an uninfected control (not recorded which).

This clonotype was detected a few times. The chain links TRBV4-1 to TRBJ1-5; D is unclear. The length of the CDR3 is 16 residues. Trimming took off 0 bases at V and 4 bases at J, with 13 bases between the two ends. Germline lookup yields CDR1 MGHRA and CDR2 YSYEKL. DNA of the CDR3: TGCGCCAGCAGCCAAGATCCCGGACGGTTAAATCAGCCCCAGCATTTT. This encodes CASSQDPGRLNQPQHF.

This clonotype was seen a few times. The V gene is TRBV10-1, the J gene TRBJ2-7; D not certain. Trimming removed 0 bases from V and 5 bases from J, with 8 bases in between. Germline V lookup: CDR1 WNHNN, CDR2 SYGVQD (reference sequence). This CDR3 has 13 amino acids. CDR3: CASSESLRNEQYF. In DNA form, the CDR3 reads TGCGCCAGCAGTGAGTCGCTGAGGAACGAGCAGTACTTC.

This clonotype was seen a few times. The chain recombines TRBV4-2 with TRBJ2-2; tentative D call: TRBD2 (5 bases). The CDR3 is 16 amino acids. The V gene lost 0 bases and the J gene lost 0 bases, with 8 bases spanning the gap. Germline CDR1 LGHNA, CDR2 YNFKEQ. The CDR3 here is CASSQEPAANTGELFF. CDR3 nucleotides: TGTGCCAGCAGCCAAGAACCAGCGGCGAACACCGGGGAGCTGTTTTTT.

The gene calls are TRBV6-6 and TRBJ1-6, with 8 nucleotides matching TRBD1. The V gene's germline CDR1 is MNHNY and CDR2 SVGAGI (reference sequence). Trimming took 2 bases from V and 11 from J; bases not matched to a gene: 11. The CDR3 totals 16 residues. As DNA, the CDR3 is TGTGCCAGCAGTTACCGACAGGGGATGCAGTCGGCACCCCTCCACTTT. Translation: CASSYRQGMQSAPLHF.

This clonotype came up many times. The CDR3 DNA reads TGTGCCAGCAGCCCTGGACTCAACTACGAGCAGTACTTC. Its protein is CASSPGLNYEQYF. This chain links TRBV11-2 with TRBJ2-7, with D maybe TRBD2 (5 bases). The CDR3 length is 13 residues. The V end lost 5 bases, the J end lost 3 bases, and 11 bases lay between the germline ends. Germline assignment: CDR1 SGHAT and CDR2 FQNNGV.